This T cell receptor beta chain comes out of a study of T cells after yellow fever vaccination. Per the germline V gene, CDR1 is MNHEY and CDR2 is SVGAGI. This CDR3 is 16 amino acids long. Unmatched junction bases numbered 2, after V lost 0 bases and J lost 2 bases. Synthesis of TCR cDNA relied on 5'RACE template switching, which attached a universal primer site and UMIs. TCRdb called the 5' RACE reads again in MiXCR, with one record for every CDR3 protein. This sample has about 630,000 distinct CDR3 sequences, with about 12% found just once. In the case of this clonotype: Its antigen is not known.

General observations from the study: Boosting was followed by the reappearance of most primary-vaccination clones (just under 97% CD4, 85% to 90% CD8). Researchers noted that a small share of clonotypes showed up in both CD4 and CD8 compartments. Weaker overall, the secondary response nonetheless peaked faster (day 5 versus 15).

The genes are TRBV6-5 and TRBJ2-2; 8 nucleotides agree with TRBD2. This TCR came from a man aged 25 to 40 who received the YFV17D yellow fever vaccine. The specimen comprised PBMCs, sampled on the day of the yellow fever booster vaccination. DNA of the CDR3: TGTGCCAGCAGTTACTCGACTAGCGCTAACACCGGGGAGCTGTTTTTT. Its protein product is CASSYSTSANTGELFF.